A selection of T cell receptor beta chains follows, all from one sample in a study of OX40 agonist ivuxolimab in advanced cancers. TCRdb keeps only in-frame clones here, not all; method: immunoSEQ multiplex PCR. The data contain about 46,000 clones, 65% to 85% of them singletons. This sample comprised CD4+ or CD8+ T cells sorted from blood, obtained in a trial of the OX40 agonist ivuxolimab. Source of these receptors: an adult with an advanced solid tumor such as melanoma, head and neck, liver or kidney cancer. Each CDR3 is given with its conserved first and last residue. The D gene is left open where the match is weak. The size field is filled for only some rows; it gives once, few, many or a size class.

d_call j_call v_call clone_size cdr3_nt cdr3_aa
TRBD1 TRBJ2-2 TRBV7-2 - TGTGCCAGCAGCTCACGAGGACAGGGAGTCACCGGGGAGCTGTTTTTT CASSSRGQGVTGELFF
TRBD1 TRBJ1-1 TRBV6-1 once TGTGCCAGCAGATGGACAGGGAACACTGAAGCTTTCTTT CASRWTGNTEAFF
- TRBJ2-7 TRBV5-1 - TGCGCCAGCAGCTTGGAACCAGTCACCTACGAGCAGTACTTC CASSLEPVTYEQYF
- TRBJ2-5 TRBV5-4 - TGTGCCAGCAGCTTTCGGGGGGCCGGGACCCAGTACTTC CASSFRGAGTQYF
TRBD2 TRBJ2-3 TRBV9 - TGTGCCAGCAGCTCGACTAGCGGGGGGCCCTGGACGCAGTATTTT CASSSTSGGPWTQYF
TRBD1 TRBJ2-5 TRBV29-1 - TGCAGCGTTGGGACAGGGGAAGAGACCCAGTACTTC CSVGTGEETQYF
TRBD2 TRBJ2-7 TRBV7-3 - TGTGCCAGCAGCTTTAACAGCGGGGGCCTATACGAGCAGTACTTC CASSFNSGGLYEQYF
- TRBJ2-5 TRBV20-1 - TGCAGTGCTAGAGGGGATCAGACCCAGTACTTC CSARGDQTQYF
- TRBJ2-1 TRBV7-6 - TGTGCCAGCAGCTTAGACCGGGGCTACAATGAGCAGTTCTTC CASSLDRGYNEQFF
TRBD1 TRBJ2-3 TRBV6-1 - TGTGCCAGCAGCGCTAACACAGGGGGCACAGATACGCAGTATTTT CASSANTGGTDTQYF
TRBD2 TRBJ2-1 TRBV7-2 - TGTGCCAGCAGCTTTTTCGGGGGGGCACAGAATGAGCAGTTCTTC CASSFFGGAQNEQFF
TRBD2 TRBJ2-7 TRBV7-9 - TGTGCCAGCAGCCAGGGAGGGATGCGCGAGCAGTACTTC CASSQGGMREQYF
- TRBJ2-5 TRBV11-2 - TGTGCCAGCAGCTTGTTTTTGGAGGGAGCCCTGGAGACCCAGTACTTC CASSLFLEGALETQYF
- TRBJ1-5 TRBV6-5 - TGTGCCAGCAGTTACATAAGGGACAATCAGCCCCAGCATTTT CASSYIRDNQPQHF
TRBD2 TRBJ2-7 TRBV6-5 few TGTGCCAGCAGTTACGCTAGCGGGAGTTACGAGCAGTACTTC CASSYASGSYEQYF
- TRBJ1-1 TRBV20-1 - TGCAGGACAGGCGGGGGGACTGAAGCTTTCTTT CRTGGGTEAFF
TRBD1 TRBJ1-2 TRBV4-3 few TGCGCCAGCAGCCAAATGACAGGGGGCTATGGCTACACCTTC CASSQMTGGYGYTF